The rows below give T cell receptor beta chains drawn from one sample of a study of blood T cell repertoires in COVID-19. Some clones are missing from TCRdb's copy, which holds only in-frame ones; the method was immunoSEQ multiplex PCR. The sample has about 210,000 clones, just over 90% seen once. Material for sequencing was peripheral blood. These receptors came from a man aged 25 to 40 with acute or convalescent COVID-19. CDR3s include the opening cysteine and the closing phenylalanine or tryptophan. Fields, in order: V gene, J gene, CDR3 protein.

TRBV28	TRBJ1-2	CASSFAGAYGYTF
TRBV30	TRBJ2-3	CASLTRGSGRTQYF
TRBV5-1	TRBJ2-4	CASSLGIAKNIQYF
TRBV5-1	TRBJ2-7	CASSSSGSVYEQYF
TRBV7-7	TRBJ2-1	CASSPQAGGPYNEQFF
TRBV11-3	TRBJ2-7	CASSPGSTYEQYF
TRBV19	TRBJ2-4	CASSRQGATKNIQYF
TRBV6-5	TRBJ2-1	CASSYSLVGEGNEQFF
TRBV6-5	TRBJ2-7	CASQDRGVTYEQYF
TRBV19	TRBJ1-2	CASSATGMRGYGYTF
TRBV6-6	TRBJ1-2	CASSKRQGAITNGYTF
TRBV6-6	TRBJ1-1	CASSQGNTEAFF
TRBV5-4	TRBJ2-7	CASSPAGVVREQYF
TRBV29-1	TRBJ2-2	CSVMGLAGGRDGELFF
TRBV9	TRBJ2-7	CASSQQAGGPYEQYF
TRBV28	TRBJ2-4	CASSGGWQNKNIQYF
TRBV7-2	TRBJ2-7	CASSAAVYEQYF
TRBV7-9	TRBJ2-1	CASSQRQGNGQFF
TRBV6-5	TRBJ2-7	CATEGAGYEQYF
TRBV30	TRBJ2-7	CAWGTGFEQYF
TRBV4-1	TRBJ1-3	CASSQQTAGFSGNTIYF
TRBV5-4	TRBJ2-2	CASSLYGGTGELFF
TRBV14	TRBJ1-3	CASSQGRKTGGYGNTIYF
TRBV5-1	TRBJ2-1	CASSLAPSGGPYNEQFF
TRBV18	TRBJ2-2	CASSPGQNTGELFF
TRBV11-3	TRBJ2-5	CASSPNTGLPQETQYF
TRBV10-3	TRBJ1-1	CAISEFDRDTEAFF
TRBV7-9	TRBJ2-7	CASSLKQGDEQYF
TRBV27	TRBJ2-4	CASSLDTRRGNIQYF
TRBV14	TRBJ2-7	CASSQEVKSGEQYF
TRBV6-5	TRBJ2-5	CASSQPGQQETQYF
TRBV5-1	TRBJ2-7	CASAKQGTRGYEQYF
TRBV10-3	TRBJ1-5	CATRTGPSNQPQHF
TRBV9	TRBJ2-7	CASSISGVGYEQYF
TRBV5-1	TRBJ2-1	CASSDLLAGGEQFF
TRBV6-5	TRBJ2-2	CASRNHRVSTGELFF
TRBV27	TRBJ2-5	CASSLRSGGSWETQYF
TRBV5-8	TRBJ1-2	CASSTRQGPTLYGYTF
TRBV5-1	TRBJ2-2	CASSLRASGGTGELFF
TRBV2	TRBJ2-3	CASTRESDTQYF
TRBV19	TRBJ2-3	CASSETSTDTQYF
TRBV2	TRBJ2-7	CASSEGVDRGTEQYF
TRBV6-5	TRBJ1-3	CASTPGGSGNTIYF
TRBV4-1	TRBJ2-7	CASSQDTTARVLEQYF
TRBV24-1	TRBJ1-2	CATSDPGGEANGYTF
TRBV28	TRBJ2-2	CASSMGLAPGELFF
TRBV11-2	TRBJ2-4	CASSLYPRQGSLAKNIQYF